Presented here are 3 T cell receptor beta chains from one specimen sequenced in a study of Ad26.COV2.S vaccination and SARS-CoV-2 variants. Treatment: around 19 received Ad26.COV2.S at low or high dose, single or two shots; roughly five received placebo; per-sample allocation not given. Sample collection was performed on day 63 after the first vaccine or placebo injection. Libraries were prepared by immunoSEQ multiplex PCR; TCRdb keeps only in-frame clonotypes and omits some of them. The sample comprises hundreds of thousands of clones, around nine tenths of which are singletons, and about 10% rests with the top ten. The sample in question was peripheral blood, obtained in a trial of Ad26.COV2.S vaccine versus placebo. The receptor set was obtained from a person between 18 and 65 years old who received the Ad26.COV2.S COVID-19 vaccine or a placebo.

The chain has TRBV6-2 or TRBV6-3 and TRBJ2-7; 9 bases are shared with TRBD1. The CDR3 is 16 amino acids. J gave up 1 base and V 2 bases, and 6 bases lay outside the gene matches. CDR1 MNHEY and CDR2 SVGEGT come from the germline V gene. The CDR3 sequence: CASSYGDRVSSYEQYF. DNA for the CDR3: TGTGCCAGCAGTTACGGGGACAGGGTATCTTCCTACGAGCAGTACTTC.

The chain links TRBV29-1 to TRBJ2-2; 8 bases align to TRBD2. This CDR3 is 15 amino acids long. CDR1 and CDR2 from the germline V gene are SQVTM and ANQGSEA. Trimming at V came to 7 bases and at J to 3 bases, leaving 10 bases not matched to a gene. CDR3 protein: CSGKGSGADTGELFF. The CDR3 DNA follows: TGCAGCGGAAAAGGTAGCGGGGCGGACACCGGGGAGCTGTTTTTT.

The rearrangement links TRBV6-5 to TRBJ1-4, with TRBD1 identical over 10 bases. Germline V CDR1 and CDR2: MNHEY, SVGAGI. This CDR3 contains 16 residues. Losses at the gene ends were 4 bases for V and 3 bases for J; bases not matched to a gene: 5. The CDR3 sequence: CASSSYDRGPNEKLFF. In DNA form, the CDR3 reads TGTGCCAGCAGTTCCTACGACAGGGGGCCTAATGAAAAACTGTTTTTT.